What follows are 25 T cell receptor beta chains derived from one specimen sequenced in a study of regulatory T cells in long-lasting Graves disease. Arm-PCR of CDR3 regions with iRepertoire HTBI primers generated TCR beta libraries. TCRdb reprocessed the multiplex PCR reads with MiXCR, giving one entry per CDR3 protein. The data contain under 700,000 distinct CDR3 sequences, 16% of them singletons. Sample time point: newly diagnosed GD, antithyroid drugs for less than 3 months. From RNA extracted from PBMCs, the TCR library was made. The sample also formed part of further work on T cells in Graves' hyperthyroidism and ophthalmopathy.

Material: peripheral blood mononuclear cells (PBMCs), obtained at new diagnosis, from a patient treated with antithyroid drugs. All receptors derive from a middle-aged woman with Graves disease.

This clonotype was counted at least ten times. CDR3 sequence (DNA): TGTGCCAGCAGTCCCACCAGGGGCCTCATCTACGAGCAGTACTTC. Translation: CASSPTRGLIYEQYF. The chain couples TRBV28 to TRBJ2-7; D perhaps matches TRBD1 (6 bases). The CDR3 contains 15 residues. Trimming left V 5 bases short and J 3 bases short, with 17 bases between. Per the germline V gene, CDR1 is MDHEN and CDR2 is SYDVKM.

This clonotype showed up many times. The CDR3 is CASSLGLDGTDTQYF. For the CDR3, the DNA is TGCGCCAGCAGCTTGGGCCTAGATGGCACAGATACGCAGTATTTT. The chain couples TRBV5-1 to TRBJ2-3; no definite D call. The CDR3 contains 15 residues. CDR1 is SGHRS, CDR2 YFSETQ, per germline. Trimming removed 0 bases at V and 1 base at J, with 9 bases between.

This clonotype showed up many times. V usage is TRBV12-3 or TRBV12-4 and J usage is TRBJ2-7; D is ambiguous. Trimming stripped 6 bases from V and 4 bases from J, with 13 bases between. CDR3 length: 13 residues. The CDR3 spells CASSTLRPYEQYF. The CDR3 DNA is TGTGCCAGCAGCACCCTACGACCATACGAGCAGTACTTC.

V and J are TRBV7-2 and TRBJ1-1; the D is unclear. With 1 base removed from V and 1 base from J, the gap between germline ends came to 7 bases. The CDR3 extends over 14 amino acids. Germline V lookup: CDR1 SGHTA, CDR2 FQGNSA. The CDR3 nucleotides read TGTGCCAGCAGCTTAGAGGCGGCGAACACTGAAGCTTTCTTT. Translating gives CASSLEAANTEAFF.

The table lists this clonotype with many counts. CDR3 nucleotide sequence: TGCAGTGCTAGCGTCGGGAGTTTGGACGAGCAGTACTTC. Its translation is CSASVGSLDEQYF. V and J are TRBV20-1 and TRBJ2-7; D is perhaps TRBD2 (6 bases). The CDR3 covers 13 residues. V lost 3 bases and J 5 bases, leaving 14 bases between the germline ends. The V gene's germline CDR1 is DFQATT and CDR2 SNEGSKA (reference sequence).

A word on this clonotype: With a much larger clone just one base away, this may be a read error. The chain has TRBV28 and TRBJ1-5; D ambiguous. This CDR3 contains 16 residues. Per the germline V gene, CDR1 is MDHEN and CDR2 is SYDVKM. V lost 5 bases and J lost 1, with 15 bases in between. The CDR3 is CASSPVTEISNQPQHF. In nucleotides, the CDR3 is TGTGCCAGCAGTCCGGTAACGGAAATCAGCAATCAGCCCCAGCATTTT.

The chain combines TRBV19 with TRBJ2-2; 10 bases are shared with TRBD1. Germline CDR1 LNHDA, CDR2 SQIVND (reference sequence). V shed 3 bases and J 5 bases; nucleotides not matched to a gene: 3. The CDR3 is 15 residues long. This CDR3 reads CASSMEGQGTGELFF. DNA for the CDR3: TGTGCCAGTAGTATGGAGGGACAGGGGACCGGGGAGCTGTTTTTT.

This clonotype was seen many times. The chain carries TRBV2 and TRBJ1-2, with D uncertain. CDR3 size: 12 residues. V shed 4 bases and J shed 8 bases, with 11 bases lying between them. Germline CDR1 and CDR2: SNHLY and FYNNEI. Here the CDR3 DNA reads TGTGCCAGCAGTGCCCTGGCCGCGGGCTACACCTTC. Its protein product is CASSALAAGYTF.

Comments on this clonotype: A much larger clone lies one base from this, so it may be a read error. The rearrangement uses TRBV30 and TRBJ1-1; no definite D call. The CDR3 is made up of 12 amino acids. V lost 2 bases to trimming and J lost 8 bases, with 12 bases between them. The germline V gene has CDR1 GTSNPN and CDR2 SVGIG (reference sequence). CDR3 nucleotides: TGTGCCTGGAGTCCCGCACGGTTCGAAGCTTTCTTT. Protein sequence: CAWSPARFEAFF.

Regarding this clonotype: A clone one base away is much larger, so this may be a read error. The chain has TRBV3-1 and TRBJ1-6; D may be TRBD1 (6 bases). The CDR3 spans 15 residues. The germline CDR1 and CDR2 sequences are LGHDT and YNNKEL (reference sequence). CDR3 coding DNA: TGTGCCAGCAGCCAAGGACAGGCTTATAATTCACCCCTCCGCTTT. Translated, it gives CASSQGQAYNSPLRF.

The rearrangement joins TRBV6-2 or TRBV6-3 to TRBJ2-2; perhaps D is TRBD1 or TRBD2 (6 bases each). V dropped 7 bases and J dropped 4 bases, with 19 bases sitting between them. Germline assignment: CDR1 MNHEY and CDR2 SVGEGT. The CDR3 spans 16 residues. The CDR3 loop is CASTDRGGPGTGELFF. The CDR3 region has the DNA TGTGCCAGCACGGACCGAGGGGGGCCAGGCACCGGGGAGCTGTTTTTT.

The V gene is TRBV7-9, the J gene TRBJ2-3, with a possible D match to TRBD2 (5 bases). Germline CDR1 is SEHNR and CDR2 is FQNEAQ (reference sequence). CDR3 size: 17 residues. V lost 4 bases to trimming and J lost 0 bases, with 17 bases between them. The CDR3 DNA reads as TGTGCCAGCAGCTCCTCAAGGGCTAGCCCCAGCACAGATACGCAGTATTTT. The encoded protein is CASSSSRASPSTDTQYF.

This clonotype appeared many times. The rearrangement joins TRBV10-1 to TRBJ1-5; D remains unclear. CDR3 size: 16 residues. CDR1 and CDR2 from the germline V gene are WNHNN and SYGVQD (reference sequence). Between the trimmed V and J ends, which lost 6 bases and 2 bases, there was a span of 17 bases. The CDR3 sequence is CASSEEGSRGNQPQHF. DNA of the CDR3: TGCGCCAGCAGCGAGGAAGGTTCCCGTGGCAATCAGCCCCAGCATTTT.

This chain connects TRBV15 to TRBJ2-5; D is ambiguous. Germline values: CDR1 LNHNV, CDR2 YYDKDF (reference sequence). V lost 5 bases and J lost 7, with 11 bases in between. The CDR3 sequence is 12 residues long. Written as DNA, the CDR3 is TGTGCCACCAGCCCCCCTATCGGGACCCAGTACTTC. Translated, it gives CATSPPIGTQYF.

This clonotype was counted at least ten times. The chain recombines TRBV14 with TRBJ2-7; D is possibly TRBD2 (6 bases). This CDR3 region has 16 residues. Germline CDR1 is SGHDN and CDR2 is FVKESK. Trimming left V 1 base short and J 6 bases short, with 19 bases between. DNA of the CDR3: TGTGCCAGCAGCCAAGGTCAGGCGGGGCGGGGAGGCGAGCAGTACTTC. It translates to CASSQGQAGRGGEQYF.

This clonotype was found many times. The CDR3 DNA reads TGTGCCACCTTAACAGGCGCCTATGGCTACACCTTC. It is translated as CATLTGAYGYTF. This rearrangement joins TRBV28 to TRBJ1-2, with D perhaps TRBD1 (5 bases). The germline CDR1 and CDR2 sequences are MDHEN and SYDVKM. The CDR3 sequence is 12 residues long. V dropped 10 bases and J dropped 4 bases, with 13 bases sitting between them.

This clonotype was observed many times. The chain recombines TRBV7-4 with TRBJ2-7; D is ambiguous. Germline CDR1 is SGHVT and CDR2 is SQSDAQ. The CDR3 spans 17 residues. V lost 1 base and J 1 base, leaving 17 bases between the germline ends. The CDR3 region is CASSLGALLSPSYEQYF. DNA of the CDR3: TGTGCCAGCAGCTTAGGGGCCCTACTATCACCTTCCTACGAGCAGTACTTC.

This clonotype was detected ten times or more. CDR3 DNA: TGTGCCAGCAGATCGGGACTAGCGGAGGGGACCCAGTACTTC. Its translation is CASRSGLAEGTQYF. V and J are TRBV7-2 and TRBJ2-3, with TRBD2 matching 11 bases. The DNA end lines up better with TRBJ2-5; the J call may be wrong. This CDR3 is built from 14 residues. Germline CDR1 is SGHTA and CDR2 is FQGNSA.

This sequence joins TRBV10-3 and TRBJ1-2, with 11 bases lining up with TRBD1. Germline V CDR1 and CDR2: ENHRY, SYGVKD. V was clipped by 8 bases and J by 9 bases; unmatched bases: 5. The CDR3 is 12 amino acids. The DNA of the CDR3 is TGTGCCATCGGGACAGGGGGAGGTAGCTACACCTTC. Its protein product is CAIGTGGGSYTF.

This clonotype was counted many times. V and J are TRBV4-2 and TRBJ1-5; D ambiguous. The CDR3 extends over 15 amino acids. The germline V gene encodes CDR1 LGHNA and CDR2 YNFKEQ. V was clipped by 6 bases and J by 0 bases, with 12 bases between them. CDR3 in DNA: TGTGCCAGCAGAATTACACGGATTAGCAATCAGCCCCAGCATTTT. Translated, it gives CASRITRISNQPQHF.

The CDR3 coding sequence is TGTGCCAGCACAGGGACAGTAGCCAAAAACATTCAGTACTTC. This sequence encodes CASTGTVAKNIQYF. The chain recombines TRBV6-1 with TRBJ2-4; TRBD1 agrees at 7 bases. Germline-derived CDR1 and CDR2 are MNHNS and SASEGT. This CDR3 has 14 amino acids. The V gene end was trimmed by 7 bases and the J gene end by 0 bases; junction bases not matched to a gene: 3.

J is TRBJ2-1 and V is TRBV5-6; 13 bases agree with TRBD2. The junction had 14 bases not matched to a gene; V was cut back by 8 bases and J by 15 bases. The germline CDR1 and CDR2 sequences are SGHDT and YYEEEE. CDR3 length equals 14 residues. For the CDR3, the DNA is TGTGCCAGTAGTACTTTACTAGCGGGGGGGCTCGGGTTCTTC. It yields the protein CASSTLLAGGLGFF.

This clonotype came up many times. The rearrangement uses TRBV7-9 and TRBJ2-1; TRBD1 agrees at 10 bases. The V and J ends lost 3 bases and 7 bases, in that order; junction bases with no gene match: 6. Germline assignment: CDR1 SEHNR and CDR2 FQNEAQ (reference sequence). The CDR3 is 15 amino acids. Written as DNA, the CDR3 is TGTGCCAGCAGCTTGACAGGGGGCGAATCTAATGAGCAGTTCTTC. It codes for CASSLTGGESNEQFF.

This clonotype showed up many times. The V call is TRBV3-1, the J call TRBJ2-1, with D perhaps given as TRBD1 or TRBD2 (5 bases each). V lost 4 bases and J 7 bases, leaving 14 bases between the germline ends. CDR3 length: 14 amino acids. Germline CDR1 reads LGHDT; CDR2 reads YNNKEL (reference sequence). The CDR3, as DNA: TGTGCCAGCAGCCGCCGGGACGGATTGAATGAGCAGTTCTTC. Its protein product is CASSRRDGLNEQFF.

This clonotype has at least ten counts. The CDR3 sequence is CASSQEGRTGHEQYF. DNA of the CDR3: TGTGCCAGCAGCCAAGAGGGCAGAACGGGGCACGAGCAGTACTTC. The chain couples TRBV3-1 to TRBJ2-7; D might be TRBD1 or TRBD2, each matching 5 bases. Germline loops: CDR1 LGHDT, CDR2 YNNKEL (reference sequence). V lost 0 bases, J lost 5 bases, and 14 bases lay in between. The CDR3 consists of 15 residues.